Below are 21 T cell receptor beta chains sequenced from a single sample in a study of T cells after yellow fever vaccination. In TCRdb, the 5' RACE reads were re-called with MiXCR into one record per CDR3 protein. Of more than 350,000 distinct CDR3 sequences listed, around a tenth are singletons. Sequenced material: PBMCs, taken on the day of the first yellow fever vaccination. These receptors were obtained from a man between 18 and 35 years old who received the YFV17D yellow fever vaccine.

Comment on this clonotype: The CDR3 does not close with the conserved phenylalanine or tryptophan, likely indicating a read error. The rearrangement uses TRBV7-9 and TRBJ2-7; the D is unclear. Trimming pared 0 bases from V and 3 bases from J, leaving 6 bases between. The CDR3 totals 13 residues. Germline V gives CDR1 SEHNR, CDR2 FQNEAQ (reference sequence). The CDR3 region is CASSLAPDYEQYS. The CDR3, as DNA: TGTGCCAGCAGCTTAGCGCCCGACTACGAGCAGTACTCC.

This chain joins TRBV6-1 and TRBJ2-2; possibly TRBD1 for D (6 bases). V was pared by 6 bases and J by 4 bases, with 18 bases between. Germline assignment: CDR1 MNHNS and CDR2 SASEGT. The CDR3 length is 16 residues. CDR3 amino acids: CASSRDTGTPTGELFF. For the CDR3, the DNA is TGTGCCAGCAGCCGCGACACCGGGACACCCACCGGGGAGCTGTTTTTT.

This clonotype was seen only a few times. The chain employs TRBV12-3 or TRBV12-4 and TRBJ2-2; no clear D gene. The CDR3 spans 19 residues. V was trimmed by 0 bases and J by 0 bases, leaving 17 bases between them. The CDR3 spells CASSLARLGTPPNTGELFF. CDR3 DNA sequence: TGTGCCAGCAGTTTAGCCCGTCTTGGCACCCCGCCGAACACCGGGGAGCTGTTTTTT.

This clonotype was observed a few times. The junction shows a germline mismatch at one end, possibly a read error. The J gene is TRBJ2-1, the V gene TRBV7-7; D is possibly TRBD2 (5 bases). The CDR3 is made up of 15 amino acids. Germline V gives CDR1 SSHAT, CDR2 FNYEAQ (reference sequence). This chain's CDR3 is CASSLDAGTYNEQFF. The CDR3 nucleotides read TGTGCTAGCAGCTTAGACGCCGGGACCTACAATGAGCAGTTCTTC. The full variable domain, in which reference TRBV7-7 and TRBJ2-1 provide the parts outside the CDR3, is GAGVSQSPRYKVTKRGQDVTLRCDPISSHATLYWYQQALGQGPEFLTYFNYEAQPDKSGLPSDRFSAERPEGSISTLTIQRTEQRDSAMYRCASSLDAGTYNEQFFGPGTRLTVL.

The chain has TRBV14 and TRBJ2-1; D unresolved. CDR1 SGHDN and CDR2 FVKESK come from the germline V gene. The CDR3 has 19 residues. The V gene lost 4 bases and the J gene lost 2 bases, with 24 bases spanning the gap. CDR3 bases: TGTGCCAGCAGCCGGATAAACTACACGAAGAGGTCGCCCTACAATGAGCAGTTCTTC. Protein: CASSRINYTKRSPYNEQFF. Full variable domain (outside the CDR3, taken from reference TRBV14 and TRBJ2-1): EAGVTQFPSHSVIEKGQTVTLRCDPISGHDNLYWYRRVMGKEIKFLLHFVKESKQDESGMPNNRFLAERTGGTYSTLKVQPAELEDSGVYFCASSRINYTKRSPYNEQFFGPGTRLTVL.

This clonotype was seen a handful of times. This CDR3 reads CASSQETRSSSYNEQFF. DNA of the CDR3: TGCGCCAGCAGCCAAGAAACTAGGTCTAGCTCCTACAATGAGCAGTTCTTC. V gene TRBV4-1 combines with J gene TRBJ2-1; weak D call: TRBD2 (5 bases). V lost 0 bases and J lost 0, with 12 bases in between. In germline, CDR1 is MGHRA, CDR2 YSYEKL. This CDR3 has 17 amino acids.

This clonotype occurred a few times. This chain links TRBV18 with TRBJ1-1; D is unresolved. CDR1 and CDR2 from the germline V gene are KGHSH and LQKENI. V lost 0 bases to trimming and J lost 6 bases, with 2 bases between them. The CDR3 sequence is 11 residues long. For the CDR3, the DNA is TGTGCCAGCTCACCACCGTCTGAAGCTTTCTTT. Residues: CASSPPSEAFF.

This clonotype was seen a handful of times. CDR3 DNA sequence: TGTGCCAGCAGCGCCCTGGTGGCGGGGGGGCTGACAGATACGCAGTATTTT. This codes for CASSALVAGGLTDTQYF. This chain connects TRBV11-2 to TRBJ2-3; TRBD2 aligns across 9 bases. Germline CDR1 reads SGHAT; CDR2 reads FQNNGV. This CDR3 contains 17 residues. The J segment lost 3 bases and the V segment lost 5 bases, leaving 12 bases of the junction unmatched.

The chain uses TRBV7-9 and TRBJ2-1; TRBD2 matches at 9 bases. V lost 0 bases, J lost 8 bases, and 8 bases stayed unmatched. CDR1 is SEHNR, CDR2 FQNEAQ, per germline (reference sequence). The CDR3 is 16 amino acids. The CDR3 sequence: CASSLARRGGRDEQFF. The CDR3 DNA sequence: TGTGCCAGCAGCTTAGCGCGGCGGGGGGGCCGCGATGAGCAGTTCTTC.

This clonotype has just a few counts. This sequence joins TRBV11-2 and TRBJ2-3; 11 nucleotides line up with TRBD2. V was pared by 3 bases and J by 1 base, with 9 bases of the junction left unmatched. CDR1 is SGHAT, CDR2 FQNNGV, per germline. The CDR3 sequence is 18 residues long. Here the CDR3 reads CASSFWSSGGKRTDTQYF. CDR3 DNA sequence: TGTGCCAGCAGCTTTTGGTCTAGCGGGGGGAAACGCACAGATACGCAGTATTTT.

This clonotype was seen only a few times. The gene calls are TRBV7-3 and TRBJ1-1; D not certain. Germline V gene lookup returns CDR1 SGHTA and CDR2 FQGTGA. The CDR3 extends over 17 amino acids. With 1 base removed from V and 1 base from J, the gap between germline ends came to 16 bases. CDR3 in DNA: TGTGCCAGCAGCTTAATGGGGTTGGACGCGCGGAACACTGAAGCTTTCTTT. Protein product: CASSLMGLDARNTEAFF.

This clonotype came up many times. The V call is TRBV20-1, the J call TRBJ2-1; 9 bases are a match to TRBD2. The CDR3 totals 15 residues. The J segment lost 3 bases and the V segment lost 6 bases, leaving 9 bases of the junction unmatched. The germline CDR1 and CDR2 sequences are DFQATT and SNEGSKA (reference sequence). DNA of the CDR3: TGCAGTGCCCACAAGCTAGCGGGGCGCTACAATGAGCAGTTCTTC. It yields the protein CSAHKLAGRYNEQFF.

This clonotype was found many times. The chain recombines TRBV7-8 with TRBJ1-2; D unclear. This CDR3 has 13 residues. Germline lookup yields CDR1 SGHVS and CDR2 FQNEAQ. V lost 5 bases, J lost 2 bases, and 9 bases lay in between. In DNA, the CDR3 is TGTGCCAGCAGCCCCACAGAGAACTATGGCTACACCTTC. Protein product: CASSPTENYGYTF.

This rearrangement joins TRBV6-1 to TRBJ2-7; 13 nucleotides agree with TRBD2. The germline gives CDR1 MNHNS, CDR2 SASEGT. The J segment lost 3 bases and the V segment lost 5 bases, leaving 13 bases of the junction unmatched. The CDR3 has 18 residues. For the CDR3, the DNA is TGTGCCAGCAGTACCGGACTAGCGGGGGCGATCATTTACTACGAGCAGTACTTC. Translating gives CASSTGLAGAIIYYEQYF.

CDR3 DNA: TGTGCCAGCAGCTGGACGTCTTATAATTCACCCCTCCACTTT. Amino acid sequence: CASSWTSYNSPLHF. The genes are TRBV7-3 and TRBJ1-6; D call uncertain. The germline gives CDR1 SGHTA, CDR2 FQGTGA. CDR3 length equals 14 residues. Trimming removed 4 bases at V and 4 bases at J, with 8 bases between.

This clonotype was seen a few times. The chain joins TRBV4-2 to TRBJ2-3; D is uncertain. V was shortened by 5 bases and J by 1 base, with 16 bases between the two germline ends. Looked up from germline, CDR1 is LGHNA and CDR2 is YNFKEQ. The CDR3 consists of 16 residues. The CDR3 DNA reads TGTGCCAGCAGCTCGCCCTCTAGTGGAGGCACAGATACGCAGTATTTT. Protein sequence: CASSSPSSGGTDTQYF.

This chain links TRBV4-3 with TRBJ2-1, with 8 bases fitting TRBD2. Trimming at V came to 1 base and at J to 7 bases, leaving 9 bases not matched to a gene. Germline V gene data show CDR1 as LGHNA and CDR2 as YSLEER. This CDR3 comprises 16 residues. The CDR3 DNA reads as TGCGCCAGCAGCCAAGGGGGTTCAGCGGGGGTAAATGAGCAGTTCTTC. The encoded protein is CASSQGGSAGVNEQFF.

This sequence joins TRBV7-2 and TRBJ1-2; tentatively, D is TRBD1 (5 bases). The V end lost 6 bases, the J end lost 4 bases, and 9 bases lay between the germline ends. The CDR3 spans 12 residues. Germline CDR1 is SGHTA and CDR2 is FQGNSA. The CDR3 sequence is CASRAGPYGYTF. The CDR3 bases are TGTGCCAGCAGGGCGGGGCCCTATGGCTACACCTTC.

This chain connects TRBV10-3 to TRBJ2-2; possible D gene TRBD1, 5 bases. The germline V gene encodes CDR1 ENHRY and CDR2 SYGVKD. The V and J ends lost 8 bases and 3 bases respectively, with 13 bases between them. The CDR3 consists of 14 residues. As DNA, the CDR3 is TGTGCCATCGGGGCACACAAGGACACCGGGGAGCTGTTTTTT. Translated, it gives CAIGAHKDTGELFF.

This clonotype has a handful of counts. The rearrangement joins TRBV5-6 to TRBJ1-6; 7 bases map to TRBD1. The CDR3 consists of 18 residues. After removal of 4 bases from V and 0 bases from J, the junction contained 10 bases not matched to a gene. Looked up from germline, CDR1 is SGHDT and CDR2 is YYEEEE. CDR3 sequence reads: CASSPRGGQSSYNSPLHF. CDR3 DNA sequence: TGTGCCAGCAGCCCCCGGGGGGGACAGAGCTCCTATAATTCACCCCTCCACTTT.

This clonotype was observed a few times. The gene calls are TRBV5-1 and TRBJ2-2; 10 bases fit TRBD1. The V segment lost 3 bases and the J segment 5 bases; nucleotides outside the gene matches: 4. The CDR3 totals 15 residues. The germline V gene has CDR1 SGHRS and CDR2 YFSETQ. The CDR3 region is CASSWTGQGTGELFF. CDR3 nucleotide sequence: TGCGCCAGCAGCTGGACGGGACAGGGGACCGGGGAGCTGTTTTTT.